Here is one T cell receptor beta chain with its context. Both 60 Vbeta primers and 13 Jbeta primers went into the PCR. Profiling relied on immunoSEQ multiplex PCR, and the TCRdb table lists in-frame clones only, not all of them. In the table there are 150,000 to 180,000 clones, 74% of which are singletons. The data originate from a study of cytomegalovirus exposure and HLA in healthy donors. Germline CDR1 reads SGHVS; CDR2 reads FNYEAQ. There are 14 residues in the CDR3. V shed 3 bases, J shed 5 bases, and the junction held 7 bases outside the gene matches. This TCR was sampled from a man younger than 45 in good health and CMV-seronegative. Material for sequencing was PBMCs. The chain couples TRBV7-6 to TRBJ2-7, with 7 positions matching TRBD1. The CDR3 here is CASSFTQGFDEQYF. CDR3 nucleotides: TGTGCCAGCAGCTTTACACAGGGGTTCGACGAGCAGTACTTC.